One and the same sample provided the 31 T cell receptor beta chains below, sequenced in a study of breast tumors, draining lymph nodes, adjacent tissues. TCRdb re-called the multiplex PCR reads with MiXCR, one entry per CDR3 protein. The sample holds 70,000 to 85,000 distinct CDR3 sequences, approximately 20% seen once. The lymph nodes were axillary draining lymph nodes from breast cancer patients. Sequencing input: axillary lymph node tissue. These receptors were collected from a female donor with breast cancer. Some clones in this sample may be carry-over from other donors' samples.

J is TRBJ2-3 and V is TRBV6-2 or TRBV6-3; TRBD2 matches 7 bases. Germline CDR1 and CDR2: MNHEY and SVGEGT. Trimming cost V 3 bases and J 6 bases; bases outside gene matches: 18. The CDR3 is made up of 18 amino acids. The DNA of the CDR3 is TGTGCCAGCAGTTATACCCCCATAATAGCGGGTTTATTCGATACGCAGTATTTT. It encodes CASSYTPIIAGLFDTQYF.

This clonotype was counted many times. V gene TRBV11-2 combines with J gene TRBJ2-3, with 7 bases identical to TRBD2. Germline V gene sequence: CDR1 SGHAT, CDR2 FQNNGV. The length of the CDR3 is 15 residues. With V trimmed by 1 base and J by 7 bases, 8 bases remained unmatched. The CDR3 reads CASSLVAGERNTQYF. The DNA for the CDR3 is TGTGCCAGCAGCTTAGTCGCGGGAGAAAGAAATACGCAGTATTTT.

This clonotype was observed many times. This sequence joins TRBV20-1 and TRBJ1-3; D might be TRBD1 (6 bases). CDR3 size: 14 residues. V gave up 2 bases and J gave up 0 bases, with 8 bases separating them. Looked up from germline, CDR1 is DFQATT and CDR2 is SNEGSKA (reference sequence). CDR3 loop: CSARTGSSGNTIYF. DNA of the CDR3: TGCAGTGCTAGAACAGGGAGCTCTGGAAACACCATATATTTT.

This clonotype was seen repeatedly, ten times or more. V is TRBV5-8 and J is TRBJ2-7; a possible D gene is TRBD1 (5 bases). This CDR3 contains 13 residues. Between the trimmed V and J ends, which lost 4 bases and 5 bases, there was a span of 13 bases. Germline V CDR1 and CDR2: SGHTS, YDEGEE. The CDR3 DNA is TGTGCCAGCAGCCCGTCTACAGGAAACGAGCAGTACTTC. The encoded protein is CASSPSTGNEQYF.

There are many counts of this clonotype. The CDR3 coding sequence is TGCAGTGCTAGAGATTGGGACAGCCGACGAGGGAGTTCACCCCTCCACTTT. Translated: CSARDWDSRRGSSPLHF. The chain uses TRBV20-1 and TRBJ1-6; 7 positions match TRBD1. The J segment lost 9 bases and the V segment lost 0 bases, leaving 14 bases of the junction unmatched. The CDR3 totals 17 residues. CDR1 DFQATT and CDR2 SNEGSKA come from the germline V gene (reference sequence).

This clonotype was observed many times. The chain has TRBV7-3 and TRBJ2-5, with TRBD2 matching 7 bases. Germline CDR1 SGHTA, CDR2 FQGTGA. The CDR3 runs to 16 residues. Trimming at V came to 1 base and at J to 2 bases, leaving 7 bases not matched to a gene. CDR3 DNA sequence: TGTGCCAGCAGCTTAATGAGAGCGGGACTACAAGAGACCCAGTACTTC. It translates to CASSLMRAGLQETQYF.

The chain has TRBV3-1 and TRBJ1-2, with D perhaps TRBD1 (6 bases). The CDR3 is 14 amino acids. The V end lost 1 base, the J end lost 2 bases, and 8 bases lay between the germline ends. From germline, CDR1 is LGHDT and CDR2 YNNKEL (reference sequence). CDR3 sequence reads: CASSQVTGNYGYTF. CDR3 coding DNA: TGTGCCAGCAGCCAAGTTACAGGGAACTATGGCTACACCTTC.

The sample holds many counts of this clonotype. V gene TRBV9 combines with J gene TRBJ2-1; perhaps TRBD2 as D (5 bases). The CDR3 sequence is 13 residues long. Germline assignment: CDR1 SGDLS and CDR2 YYNGEE. Trimming cost V 3 bases and J 1 base, with 5 bases left between them. The CDR3 DNA follows: TGTGCCAGCAGCGAGCGGTCCTACAATGAGCAGTTCTTC. Its translation is CASSERSYNEQFF. Looking up the rest from reference TRBV9 and TRBJ2-1 gives the full variable domain: DSGVTQTPKHLITATGQRVTLRCSPRSGDLSVYWYQQSLDQGLQFLIQYYNGEERAKGNILERFSAQQFPDLHSELNLSSLELGDSALYFCASSERSYNEQFFGPGTRLTVL.

Regarding this clonotype: A clone one base away is much larger, so this may be a read error. The chain employs TRBV6-2 or TRBV6-3 and TRBJ1-5; no clear D gene. The CDR3 has 12 amino acids. The germline gives CDR1 MNHEY, CDR2 SVGEGT. CDR3 sequence: CASTDSNRPQHF. CDR3 coding DNA: TGTGCCAGCACCGATAGCAATCGGCCCCAGCATTTT.

This clonotype was seen at least ten times. The chain is built from TRBV20-1 and TRBJ2-1, with 11 bases fitting TRBD2. With 2 bases clipped from V and 2 bases from J, the junction kept 2 bases outside the gene matches. Germline-derived CDR1 and CDR2 are DFQATT and SNEGSKA (reference sequence). The CDR3 runs 15 residues. The CDR3: CSARIAGGAYNEQFF. Written as DNA, the CDR3 is TGCAGTGCTAGAATAGCGGGAGGGGCCTACAATGAGCAGTTCTTC.

This clonotype has at least ten counts. The V call is TRBV6-6, the J call TRBJ2-6, with 7 bases lining up with TRBD1. The CDR3 runs 18 residues. The germline CDR1 and CDR2 sequences are MNHNY and SVGAGI (reference sequence). V shed 2 bases and J 0 bases; nucleotides not matched to a gene: 7. The CDR3 here is CASSYDRTGSSGANVLTF. The CDR3 DNA reads TGTGCCAGCAGTTACGACCGGACAGGTTCCTCTGGGGCCAACGTCCTGACTTTC.

In this sample, this clonotype turned up many times. This chain joins TRBV20-1 and TRBJ2-5; D possibly corresponds to TRBD2 (6 bases). The CDR3 has 14 amino acids. Germline CDR1 is DFQATT and CDR2 is SNEGSKA (reference sequence). The germline V and J ends were trimmed by 6 bases and 0 bases, with 14 bases remaining between them. The CDR3 loop reads CSAKGLLYQETQYF. CDR3 nucleotides: TGCAGTGCCAAGGGACTCCTGTACCAAGAGACCCAGTACTTC.

The table lists this clonotype with many counts. The chain couples TRBV7-9 to TRBJ1-2, with D tentatively TRBD1 (6 bases). This CDR3 comprises 13 residues. Germline V gives CDR1 SEHNR, CDR2 FQNEAQ (reference sequence). Trimming shortened V by 5 bases and J by 4 bases, and 11 bases separated the two germline ends. This CDR3 reads CASSPGGAYGYTF. The DNA of the CDR3 is TGTGCCAGCAGCCCTGGGGGGGCCTATGGCTACACCTTC.

This clonotype was observed a handful of times. The chain recombines TRBV27 with TRBJ2-7; perhaps TRBD1 as D (6 bases). This CDR3 has 15 amino acids. Per germline, CDR1 MNHEY and CDR2 SMNVEV (reference sequence). V lost 2 bases and J 0 bases, leaving 11 bases between the germline ends. CDR3 loop: CASSLSSRGSYEQYF. Here the CDR3 DNA reads TGTGCCAGCAGTTTAAGTTCCAGGGGCTCCTACGAGCAGTACTTC.

With respect to this clonotype: This may stem from a read error, because a much larger clone lies one nucleotide away. CDR3 sequence: CATNWDANEKLFF. The DNA for the CDR3 is TGTGCCACCAACTGGGACGCGAATGAAAAACTGTTTTTT. The V gene is TRBV15, the J gene TRBJ1-4; tentative D call: TRBD1 (5 bases). The V and J ends lost 7 bases and 5 bases respectively, with 11 bases between them. CDR1 is LNHNV and CDR2 is YYDKDF in the germline V gene (reference sequence). The CDR3 has 13 amino acids. The entire variable domain, with the rest obtained from reference TRBV15 and TRBJ1-4, is as follows: DAMVIQNPRYQVTQFGKPVTLSCSQTLNHNVMYWYQQKSSQAPKLLFHYYDKDFNNEADTPDNFQSRRPNTSFCFLDIRSPGLGDTAMYLCATNWDANEKLFFGSGTQLSVL.

This clonotype was found many times. The chain employs TRBV27 and TRBJ1-2; TRBD1 matches 10 bases. Germline CDR1 MNHEY, CDR2 SMNVEV (reference sequence). The length of the CDR3 is 12 residues. J was trimmed by 7 bases and V by 6 bases; bases with no gene match: 2. CDR3 DNA: TGTGCCAGCAGGACAGGGGGCGGTGGCTACACCTTC. This gives the protein CASRTGGGGYTF.

This clonotype has just a few counts. A much larger clonotype is one base distant, so this may be a read error. This chain connects TRBV20-1 to TRBJ1-5, with D unclear. CDR3 length: 15 residues. Germline lookup yields CDR1 DFQATT and CDR2 SNEGSKA (reference sequence). V lost 0 bases to trimming and J lost 5 bases, with 14 bases between them. As DNA, the CDR3 is TGCAGTGCTAGAGATTTGTATGAGGGTGATCAGCCCCAGCATTTT. Protein sequence: CSARDLYEGDQPQHF.

This clonotype was counted many times. The V and J genes are TRBV24-1 and TRBJ2-1, with 7 bases fitting TRBD1. The CDR3 spans 15 residues. Germline CDR1 and CDR2: KGHDR and SFDVKD. Trimming took 10 bases from V and 7 from J; bases not matched to a gene: 15. CDR3 nucleotide sequence: TGTGCCACAAGCCGAGGGGGCGCTTCTAGAAATGAGCAGTTCTTC. It yields the protein CATSRGGASRNEQFF.

This clonotype was picked up many times. The rearrangement uses TRBV29-1 and TRBJ2-1, with D possibly TRBD1 on 5 matching bases. This CDR3 contains 13 residues. Germline V gene data show CDR1 as SQVTM and CDR2 as ANQGSEA. V was pared by 7 bases and J by 0 bases, with 10 bases between. The DNA for the CDR3 is TGCAGCGGGGGTAGGGGCTCCTACAATGAGCAGTTCTTC. Translated: CSGGRGSYNEQFF.

This clonotype appeared many times. The chain is built from TRBV6-5 and TRBJ1-6, with 8 bases fitting TRBD1. After removal of 2 bases from V and 10 bases from J, the junction contained 10 bases not matched to a gene. The CDR3 is made up of 16 amino acids. CDR1 is MNHEY, CDR2 SVGAGI, per germline. The CDR3 nucleotides are TGTGCCAGCAGTTACCTTGGCGGGACAGGAGACTCACCCCTCCACTTT. This gives the protein CASSYLGGTGDSPLHF.

This clonotype was seen many times. The rearrangement joins TRBV6-5 to TRBJ2-2, with 7 bases identical to TRBD2. This CDR3 region has 14 residues. Germline V gene data show CDR1 as MNHEY and CDR2 as SVGAGI. With V trimmed by 4 bases and J by 4 bases, 3 bases remained unmatched. The CDR3 loop reads CASSSGGGTGELFF. The CDR3 DNA reads TGTGCCAGCAGTTCCGGCGGGGGCACCGGGGAGCTGTTTTTT.

Many counts were recorded for this clonotype. CDR3 DNA: TGTGCCAGCAGCTTAGGGGGGGATACGCAGTATTTT. It yields the protein CASSLGGDTQYF. The genes are TRBV13 and TRBJ2-3; unclear D gene. The CDR3 loop spans 12 amino acids. The ends were cut back, 0 bases at V and 6 bases at J, with 4 bases in the middle. Germline values: CDR1 PRHDT, CDR2 FYEKMQ (reference sequence).

Concerning this clonotype itself: The final CDR3 position lacks the conserved phenylalanine or tryptophan, pointing to a likely read error. The chain links TRBV14 to TRBJ2-5, with a weak D call TRBD1 (6 bases). The CDR3 is made up of 22 amino acids. V was pared by 0 bases and J by 1 base, with 30 bases between. The germline V gene has CDR1 SGHDN and CDR2 FVKESK. The CDR3 spells CASSQESVQGRGWAWSQETQYL. The CDR3 DNA reads TGTGCCAGCAGCCAAGAAAGTGTACAGGGTAGGGGATGGGCTTGGTCCCAAGAGACCCAGTACCTC.

Concerning this clonotype itself: It may be a read error: a sequence one base away is much more abundant. V gene TRBV3-1 combines with J gene TRBJ2-1; weak D call: TRBD2 (5 bases). The CDR3 has 13 residues. V was trimmed by 1 base and J by 13 bases, leaving 14 bases between them. Germline V gives CDR1 LGHDT, CDR2 YNNKEL (reference sequence). The CDR3 loop is CASSQVVAGTQFF. The CDR3 DNA reads as TGTGCCAGCAGCCAAGTGGTTGCGGGTACTCAGTTCTTC.

On this clonotype itself: This clone may be a read error of a much larger clone one base away. The chain combines TRBV28 with TRBJ2-7, with unresolved D. This CDR3 has 14 residues. V lost 7 bases and J 0 bases, leaving 13 bases between the germline ends. Germline-derived CDR1 and CDR2 are MDHEN and SYDVKM. CDR3 in DNA: TGTGCCAGCACTCACGGTTGGGTCTCCTACGAGCAGTACTTC. As protein: CASTHGWVSYEQYF. Variable domain in full (rest from reference TRBV28 and TRBJ2-7): DVKVTQSSRYLVKRTGEKVFLECVQDMDHENMFWYRQDPGLGLRLIYFSYDVKMKEKGDIPEGYSVSREKKERFSLILESASTNQTSMYLCASTHGWVSYEQYFGPGTRLTVT.

This clonotype was recorded once. Since the CDR3 does not end with the conserved phenylalanine or tryptophan, this likely comes from a read error. The rearrangement uses TRBV3-1 and TRBJ2-2; D is unclear. The germline V gene has CDR1 LGHDT and CDR2 YNNKEL (reference sequence). Trimming pared 4 bases from V and 6 bases from J, leaving 12 bases between. The CDR3 loop spans 14 amino acids. CDR3 sequence: CASSRQGHAGELFV. The CDR3 DNA sequence: TGTGCCAGCAGCCGCCAAGGGCACGCCGGGGAGCTGTTTGTT.

This clonotype came up once. A much larger clone is a single base away; this may be a read error. The V and J genes are TRBV27 and TRBJ2-7; 10 nucleotides align to TRBD2. The germline gives CDR1 MNHEY, CDR2 SMNVEV (reference sequence). The CDR3 length is 14 residues. CDR3 DNA: TGTGCCAGCAGAACGGGACTAGCGACTTACGAGCGGTACTTC. Protein sequence: CASRTGLATYERYF.

This clonotype was counted ten times or more. The V call is TRBV12-5, the J call TRBJ2-5, with 14 bases fitting TRBD2. V lost 5 bases, J lost 1 base, and 6 bases stayed unmatched. CDR3 length: 17 amino acids. From germline, CDR1 is LGHNT and CDR2 FRNRAP. CDR3 coding DNA: TGTGCTAGTGGTCAAGGACTAGCGGGAGGAGTCCAAGAGACCCAGTACTTC. Amino acids: CASGQGLAGGVQETQYF.

V is TRBV20-1 and J is TRBJ2-5; 12 nucleotides line up with TRBD2. Germline V lookup: CDR1 DFQATT, CDR2 SNEGSKA (reference sequence). V gave up 3 bases and J gave up 3 bases; unmatched junction bases: 5. The CDR3 totals 15 residues. The CDR3 is CSASRLAGVKETQYF. DNA for the CDR3: TGCAGTGCTAGCAGACTAGCGGGAGTTAAAGAGACCCAGTACTTC.

The table lists this clonotype with many counts. This chain uses TRBV13 with TRBJ2-7, with D possibly matching TRBD1 (5 bases). Germline CDR1 and CDR2: PRHDT and FYEKMQ (reference sequence). Deletions cut 6 bases from V and 3 bases from J, with 12 bases between. The CDR3 consists of 13 residues. DNA for the CDR3: TGTGCCAGCAGTTTACAAGGGGTCTACGAGCAGTACTTC. Translated, it gives CASSLQGVYEQYF.

This clonotype was seen repeatedly, ten times or more. The V and J genes are TRBV6-5 and TRBJ2-2, with no clear D. The CDR3 loop spans 17 amino acids. Trimming removed 4 bases from V and 0 bases from J, with 15 bases in between. Per the germline V gene, CDR1 is MNHEY and CDR2 is SVGAGI. As DNA, the CDR3 is TGTGCCAGCAGTTCCCTCCTCCTATTAGCGAACACCGGGGAGCTGTTTTTT. This gives the protein CASSSLLLLANTGELFF.